This TCR beta chain originates from a study of blood T cell repertoires in COVID-19. In the original processing: Scientists estimated how many nucleated cells there were by amplifying reference gene primers. Generated by immunoSEQ multiplex PCR, the TCRdb table keeps only in-frame clones and is missing some. Clone size and the V and J calls come from that table; the DNA yielded D and trimming. The sample records 240,000 or so clones, about 80% being singletons. Germline V gene lookup returns CDR1 SGHKS and CDR2 YYEKEE (reference sequence). The ends were cut back, 0 bases at V and 5 bases at J, with 5 bases in the middle. This CDR3 has 12 amino acids.

This TCR was recovered from a woman older than 75 with acute or convalescent COVID-19. The specimen sequenced was peripheral blood. The J gene is TRBJ2-5, the V gene TRBV5-5, with D hard to call. The CDR3 DNA sequence: TGTGCCAGCAGCTTGGTGGCCGAGACCCAGTACTTC. It is translated as CASSLVAETQYF. Using reference TRBV5-5 and TRBJ2-5 for the parts outside the CDR3, the full variable domain is DAGVTQSPTHLIKTRGQQVTLRCSPISGHKSVSWYQQVLGQGPQFIFQYYEKEERGRGNFPDRFSARQFPNYSSELNVNALLLGDSALYLCASSLVAETQYFGPGTRLLVL.